This is a list of T cell receptor beta chains from one sample in a study of CD8 T cells in ankylosing spondylitis. TCRdb recomputed calls from the 5' RACE reads with MiXCR, one row per CDR3 protein. The sample holds about 140,000 distinct CDR3 sequences, more than 7% seen once. Sample: synovial fluid, either unsorted or a sorted T cell fraction (not recorded which). All receptors derive from a male donor with ankylosing spondylitis. The CDR3 runs from the conserved cysteine through the conserved F or W. A D gene is named only where the DNA matches it firmly. Clone size, where shown, is once, few, many, or a class for clones that have expanded.

clone_size,cdr3_length,j_call,d_call,v_call,cdr3_aa,cdr3_nt
many,13,TRBJ1-1,-,TRBV7-7,CASSQNTNTEAFF,TGTGCTAGCAGCCAAAACACAAACACTGAAGCTTTCTTT
many,14,TRBJ2-3,-,TRBV5-1,CASSLDSRTDTQYF,TGCGCCAGCAGCTTGGACTCCCGGACAGATACGCAGTATTTT
many,16,TRBJ2-3,-,TRBV15,CATSERRTTSTDTQYF,TGTGCCACCTCAGAAAGACGGACAACTAGCACAGATACGCAGTATTTT
many,13,TRBJ2-7,TRBD2,TRBV20-1,CSEGGRSSYEQYF,TGCAGTGAGGGCGGGAGAAGCTCCTACGAGCAGTACTTC
many,15,TRBJ2-6,-,TRBV7-9,CASSHRVSGANVLTF,TGTGCCAGCAGCCACAGGGTGTCTGGGGCCAACGTCCTGACTTTC
-,18,TRBJ2-1,TRBD2,TRBV6-2/TRBV6-3,CASSQLRPAGRTYNEQFF,TGTGCCAGCAGTCAACTTAGGCCTGCCGGGAGGACCTACAATGAGCAGTTCTTC
many,14,TRBJ2-7,TRBD2,TRBV27,CASRGSGGSYEQYF,TGTGCCAGCAGAGGGAGCGGGGGGTCCTACGAGCAGTACTTC
-,14,TRBJ2-1,TRBD1,TRBV10-2,CASTRDRLYNEQFF,TGCGCCAGCACCCGGGACAGACTCTACAATGAGCAGTTCTTC
-,13,TRBJ2-6,-,TRBV28,CASIGTGANVLTF,TGTGCCAGCATCGGAACTGGGGCCAACGTCCTGACTTTC
many,18,TRBJ2-5,TRBD2,TRBV5-1,CASSPGLAGAPNQETQYF,TGCGCCAGCAGCCCGGGACTAGCGGGAGCACCCAACCAAGAGACCCAGTACTTC
-,13,TRBJ2-3,-,TRBV5-1,CASSLDTPDTQYF,TGCGCCAGCAGCCTGGACACTCCAGATACGCAGTATTTT
many,16,TRBJ2-3,TRBD2,TRBV7-9,CASSSWTSGTPDTQYF,TGTGCCAGCAGCTCTTGGACTAGCGGGACACCGGATACGCAGTATTTT
few,16,TRBJ2-5,-,TRBV6-5,CASSYPPPGPQETQYF,TGTGCCAGCAGTTACCCTCCCCCGGGTCCCCAAGAGACCCAGTACTTC
many,15,TRBJ2-7,-,TRBV2,CASSEDRYYSYEQYF,TGTGCCAGCAGTGAAGACCGTTACTACTCCTACGAGCAGTACTTC
many,12,TRBJ2-7,-,TRBV7-9,CASTLGGSKQYF,TGTGCCAGCACCCTGGGGGGCAGTAAGCAGTACTTC
-,11,TRBJ2-2,-,TRBV7-2,CASSPSGELFF,TGTGCCAGCAGCCCCTCAGGGGAGCTGTTTTTT
-,16,TRBJ2-7,-,TRBV6-1,CASLNIGGGSSYEQYF,TGTGCCAGCCTAAACATAGGGGGGGGCAGCTCCTACGAGCAGTACTTC
-,16,TRBJ2-5,-,TRBV12-3/TRBV12-4,CASSDRALLPGETQYF,TGTGCCAGCAGTGACCGGGCCCTCCTTCCGGGAGAGACCCAGTACTTC
many,12,TRBJ1-1,TRBD1,TRBV28,CASRGDRYEAFF,TGTGCCAGCCGGGGGGACAGATATGAAGCTTTCTTT
many,13,TRBJ1-6,-,TRBV7-6,CASSLDEDSPLHF,TGTGCCAGCAGCTTAGATGAAGATTCACCCCTCCACTTT
few,17,TRBJ2-1,TRBD2,TRBV7-8,CASSALAGATYYNEQFF,TGTGCCAGCAGCGCCCTAGCGGGAGCGACTTATTACAATGAGCAGTTCTTC
-,12,TRBJ1-1,-,TRBV12-3/TRBV12-4,CASIKSNTEAFF,TGTGCCAGCATCAAATCGAACACTGAAGCTTTCTTT
many,15,TRBJ2-3,TRBD2,TRBV2,CASSAGLGPTDTQYF,TGTGCCAGCAGCGCCGGACTAGGACCGACAGATACGCAGTATTTT
few,12,TRBJ2-5,-,TRBV10-3,CAISGFSETQYF,TGTGCCATCAGTGGGTTTAGTGAGACCCAGTACTTC
few,13,TRBJ2-1,-,TRBV9,CASSAGPSNEQFF,TGTGCCAGCAGCGCAGGGCCGTCCAATGAGCAGTTCTTC
many,22,TRBJ2-1,TRBD1,TRBV5-1,CASSSFPRQVGAYRGTYNEQFF,TGCGCCAGCAGCTCGTTCCCAAGACAGGTGGGTGCCTACAGGGGCACCTACAATGAGCAGTTCTTC
many,16,TRBJ1-2,TRBD1,TRBV7-3,CASSPTGRSANYGYTF,TGTGCCAGCAGTCCGACAGGGCGATCGGCTAACTATGGCTACACCTTC
many,14,TRBJ2-7,-,TRBV24-1,CATSDGQPPYEQYF,TGTGCCACCAGTGATGGACAGCCACCCTACGAGCAGTACTTC
many,16,TRBJ1-6,TRBD1,TRBV28,CASSAPTGGPFNPLHF,TGTGCCAGCAGTGCTCCAACAGGGGGCCCCTTCAATCCCCTCCACTTT
-,12,TRBJ1-1,-,TRBV7-8,CASSLESGRAFF,TGTGCCAGCAGCTTAGAGTCGGGGCGCGCTTTCTTT
-,14,TRBJ1-3,-,TRBV28,CASSKHSSGNTIYF,TGTGCCAGCAGTAAACATAGTTCTGGAAACACCATATATTTT
many,14,TRBJ2-4,-,TRBV20-1,CSARDSGRADIQYF,TGCAGTGCTAGAGATTCCGGCAGGGCGGACATTCAGTACTTC
few,17,TRBJ2-3,-,TRBV6-1,CASSEGSGVGLEDTQYF,TGTGCCAGCAGTGAAGGGTCGGGAGTCGGGTTGGAGGATACGCAGTATTTT
-,17,TRBJ2-7,-,TRBV12-3/TRBV12-4,CAFSFIRSSRVPYEQYF,TGTGCCTTCAGTTTTATAAGGAGCTCGAGGGTCCCCTACGAGCAGTACTTC
-,16,TRBJ2-5,-,TRBV27,CASSSLAETYQETQYF,TGTGCCAGCAGTTCCTTAGCGGAGACCTACCAAGAGACCCAGTACTTC
-,15,TRBJ2-5,TRBD2,TRBV7-9,CASSSGGPKLETQYF,TGTGCCAGCAGCTCGGGAGGGCCTAAATTGGAGACCCAGTACTTC
few,14,TRBJ2-5,TRBD2,TRBV20-1,CSARDGLAGETQYF,TGCAGTGCTAGAGATGGGCTAGCGGGAGAGACCCAGTACTTC
many,13,TRBJ1-5,-,TRBV7-2,CASSDDRFQPQHF,TGTGCCAGCAGCGACGACAGGTTCCAGCCCCAGCATTTT
few,13,TRBJ1-1,-,TRBV29-1,CSVERYDKIEAFF,TGCAGCGTTGAACGATACGACAAGATTGAAGCTTTCTTT
-,16,TRBJ2-2,TRBD2,TRBV6-1,CASRKREGLYTGELFF,TGTGCCAGCAGGAAGCGGGAGGGCCTTTACACCGGGGAGCTGTTTTTT